Sequencing of this TCR beta chain was carried out in a study of blood T cell repertoires in COVID-19. Study background: There were acute and convalescent COVID-19 samples, and they came from the United States, Italy and Spain.

How the authors handled the data: Estimation of nucleated cell counts was performed using reference gene primer amplification. TCRdb's copy holds only in-frame clones and misses some; the assay was immunoSEQ multiplex PCR. The V and J calls and clone size come from that table; D and trimming were worked out from the DNA. The data hold 250,000 to 300,000 clones, with 75% to 90% observed a single time. This CDR3 is 15 amino acids long. Trimming removed 3 bases from V and 7 bases from J; junction bases left unmatched: 5. Germline V CDR1 and CDR2: SGHTA, FQGNSA. This sequence was found in a woman aged 40 to 55 who had recovered from COVID-19. The chain links TRBV7-2 to TRBJ1-6, with 8 positions matching TRBD1. Sequences were obtained from peripheral blood. The CDR3 nucleotides read TGTGCCAGCAGCTTGCCGGGACAGGTAAATTCACCCCTCCACTTT. Amino acid sequence: CASSLPGQVNSPLHF.